This TCR beta chain was captured in a study of blood T cells in healthy people across ages. Study-wide results and limits: Measured against age, TCR beta diversity per million T cells decreased in a roughly linear manner.

The use of a sample-barcoded 5' primer and a J-beta primer mix characterized a second PCR of about 7 to 12 cycles. A single record per CDR3 protein comes from TCRdb applying MiXCR to the 5' RACE reads. Here the sample spans 790,000 or so distinct CDR3 sequences, roughly 50% being singletons. A minimum of 7 million PBMCs was isolated per sample. For this clonotype: The antigen remains undetermined.

Sequenced input: blood. This TCR derives from a man aged 35-49 years in good health.

In DNA form, the CDR3 reads TGTGCCAGCAGCCTCGGGGGGGTTATCACTGAAGCTTTCTTT. Translated: CASSLGGVITEAFF. The chain couples TRBV12-3 or TRBV12-4 to TRBJ1-1; a weak D match, TRBD1 (5 bases). The CDR3 consists of 14 residues. V was clipped by 6 bases and J by 4 bases, with 15 bases between them.